This T cell receptor (beta chain) originates from a study of shared clonotypes between healthy human individuals. Measured with immunoSEQ multiplex PCR; TCRdb has only the in-frame clones, and not every one. The table lists more than 2,000,000 clones, around nine tenths of them singletons. The CDR3 contains 14 residues. The V gene lost 2 bases and the J gene lost 4 bases, with 11 bases spanning the gap. Germline CDR1 is MNHEY and CDR2 is SVGAGI. The chain combines TRBV6-5 with TRBJ2-5; D perhaps matches TRBD2 (5 bases). This receptor was taken from a man between 18 and 35 years old in good health. The sequenced sample was naive CD4+ T cells sorted from blood. Subset indicated: CD45RA+ positively selected. The CDR3 protein is CASSYHPGIETQYF. The CDR3 coding sequence is TGTGCCAGCAGTTACCATCCGGGGATAGAGACCCAGTACTTC.